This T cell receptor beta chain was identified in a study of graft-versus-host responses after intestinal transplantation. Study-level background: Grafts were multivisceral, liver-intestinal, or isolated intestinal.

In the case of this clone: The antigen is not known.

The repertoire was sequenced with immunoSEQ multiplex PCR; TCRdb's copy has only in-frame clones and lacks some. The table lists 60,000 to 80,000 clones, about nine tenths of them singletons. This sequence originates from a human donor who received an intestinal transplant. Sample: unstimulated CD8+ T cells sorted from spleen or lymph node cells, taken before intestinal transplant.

The CDR3 is CASSLLYGGRQPQHF. The CDR3 DNA follows: TGTGCCAGCAGTTTATTGTACGGGGGGAGGCAGCCCCAGCATTTT. J is TRBJ1-5 and V is TRBV28; D is possibly TRBD1 (5 bases). This CDR3 spans 15 amino acids. Trimming took 1 base from V and 7 from J, leaving 14 bases between them. Per the germline V gene, CDR1 is MDHEN and CDR2 is SYDVKM. Filled out from reference TRBV28 and TRBJ1-5, the complete variable domain reads DVKVTQSSRYLVKRTGEKVFLECVQDMDHENMFWYRQDPGLGLRLIYFSYDVKMKEKGDIPEGYSVSREKKERFSLILESASTNQTSMYLCASSLLYGGRQPQHFGDGTRLSIL.